The 16 T cell receptor beta chains presented below share a single source sample, sequenced in a study of T cell repertoires in cytomegalovirus infection. TCRdb reprocessed the reads with MiXCR, giving one entry per CDR3 protein. The sample consists of roughly 280,000 distinct CDR3 sequences, 9.1% of them appearing once. Input material: PBMCs. The receptors originated from a human donor in good health (CMV status not recorded). Some clones in this sample may be carry-over from other donors' samples.

This clonotype showed up many times. This sequence joins TRBV6-1 and TRBJ2-7; D may correspond to TRBD1 or TRBD2 (5 bases each). Trimming pared 6 bases from V and 3 bases from J, leaving 15 bases between. The CDR3 extends over 14 amino acids. The germline V gene has CDR1 MNHNS and CDR2 SASEGT. CDR3 region: CASRGRDGDYEQYF. The DNA for the CDR3 is TGTGCCAGCAGGGGACGTGACGGTGACTACGAGCAGTACTTC.

Ten or more counts support this clonotype. The chain recombines TRBV6-5 with TRBJ1-1, with a weak D call TRBD1 (6 bases). Germline loops: CDR1 MNHEY, CDR2 SVGAGI. V dropped 2 bases and J dropped 2 bases, with 12 bases sitting between them. The CDR3 length is 15 residues. In DNA, the CDR3 is TGTGCCAGCAGTTACAAGGACAGCGCCAACACTGAAGCTTTCTTT. Translating it yields CASSYKDSANTEAFF.

V and J are TRBV18 and TRBJ1-1; 7 positions match TRBD1. V was clipped by 1 base and J by 0 bases; unmatched bases: 5. The CDR3 runs 16 residues. Germline V gene lookup returns CDR1 KGHSH and CDR2 LQKENI. The CDR3 DNA is TGTGCCAGCTCACCACGGACAGGAAGGGTGAACACTGAAGCTTTCTTT. This translates into CASSPRTGRVNTEAFF.

The chain recombines TRBV6-2 or TRBV6-3 with TRBJ1-2; unclear D gene. CDR1 and CDR2 (germline): MNHEY, SVGEGT. The CDR3 has 14 amino acids. V was cut by 6 bases and J by 1 base, with 12 bases left in between. The CDR3 here is CASRTDSDNYGYTF. As DNA, the CDR3 is TGTGCCAGCAGAACAGATTCAGATAACTATGGCTACACCTTC.

This clonotype was seen more than once but under ten times. The rearrangement joins TRBV6-1 to TRBJ2-3, with 9 bases matching TRBD2. The CDR3 sequence is 15 residues long. After removal of 6 bases from V and 4 bases from J, the junction contained 8 bases not matched to a gene. Looked up from germline, CDR1 is MNHNS and CDR2 is SASEGT. Here the CDR3 reads CASRRSGSGADTQYF. The CDR3 DNA follows: TGTGCCAGCAGACGTAGCGGGAGTGGTGCAGATACGCAGTATTTT.

This clonotype has at least ten counts. The gene calls are TRBV7-2 and TRBJ2-3; no clear D. The CDR3 spans 15 residues. Between the trimmed V and J ends, which lost 5 bases and 1 base, there was a span of 13 bases. Germline V lookup: CDR1 SGHTA, CDR2 FQGNSA. The DNA of the CDR3 is TGTGCCAGCAGCAAAGGCGGCCCCGGCACAGATACGCAGTATTTT. Translating it yields CASSKGGPGTDTQYF. Based on the CDR3 plus reference TRBV7-2 and TRBJ2-3, the full variable domain is GAGVSQSPSNKVTEKGKDVELRCDPISGHTALYWYRQSLGQGLEFLIYFQGNSAPDKSGLPSDRFSAERTGGSVSTLTIQRTQQEDSAVYLCASSKGGPGTDTQYFGPGTRLTVL.

The table lists this clonotype with many counts. This sequence joins TRBV29-1 and TRBJ1-1; 8 nucleotides align to TRBD1. V was clipped by 6 bases and J by 0 bases; unmatched bases: 9. This CDR3 contains 15 residues. Germline loops: CDR1 SQVTM, CDR2 ANQGSEA. CDR3 DNA sequence: TGCAGCGTGGAGGTGGCAGGGGGCTTGAACACTGAAGCTTTCTTT. Amino acid sequence: CSVEVAGGLNTEAFF.

This clonotype has ten or more counts. CDR3 loop: CASSLGGRAVSPLHF. CDR3 DNA sequence: TGTGCCAGCAGCCTGGGGGGCAGGGCTGTTTCACCCCTCCACTTT. The rearrangement joins TRBV5-6 to TRBJ1-6; weak D call: TRBD1 (6 bases). CDR1 and CDR2 from the germline V gene are SGHDT and YYEEEE. Trimming removed 4 bases at V and 9 bases at J, with 17 bases between. The CDR3 has 15 residues.

A few counts support this clonotype. This chain uses TRBV19 with TRBJ2-3; possibly TRBD1 for D (6 bases). Trimming cost V 4 bases and J 4 bases, with 12 bases left between them. The CDR3 runs 14 residues. Germline V gives CDR1 LNHDA, CDR2 SQIVND (reference sequence). The CDR3 DNA reads as TGTGCCAGTAGTAGGTGGCAGGGGTCAGATACGCAGTATTTT. This gives the protein CASSRWQGSDTQYF. Full variable domain (missing parts from reference TRBV19 and TRBJ2-3): DGGITQSPKYLFRKEGQNVTLSCEQNLNHDAMYWYRQDPGQGLRLIYYSQIVNDFQKGDIAEGYSVSREKKESFPLTVTSAQKNPTAFYLCASSRWQGSDTQYFGPGTRLTVL.

The chain links TRBV7-6 to TRBJ2-3; the D is unclear. The germline V and J ends were trimmed by 1 base and 1 base, with 12 bases remaining between them. CDR3 length: 16 amino acids. In germline, CDR1 is SGHVS, CDR2 FNYEAQ. The CDR3 coding sequence is TGTGCCAGCAGCTTAGGTGGTGGCGGAGGCACAGATACGCAGTATTTT. The encoded protein is CASSLGGGGGTDTQYF.

This clonotype was recorded many times. The chain uses TRBV7-2 and TRBJ2-5; the D is unclear. CDR3 size: 16 residues. Germline lookup yields CDR1 SGHTA and CDR2 FQGNSA. The V gene lost 3 bases and the J gene lost 4 bases, with 18 bases spanning the gap. The CDR3 bases are TGTGCCAGCAGCTTGGCTACCCAACCCGGCCGAGAGACCCAGTACTTC. It is translated as CASSLATQPGRETQYF.

This clonotype was detected ten times or more. The chain has TRBV18 and TRBJ1-2; D call uncertain. The CDR3 extends over 13 amino acids. Germline V gives CDR1 KGHSH, CDR2 LQKENI. Trimming shortened V by 2 bases and J by 5 bases, and 9 bases separated the two germline ends. In DNA, the CDR3 is TGTGCCAGCTCACCAGGGTCCCTGTATGGCTACACCTTC. It codes for CASSPGSLYGYTF. Filled out from reference TRBV18 and TRBJ1-2, the complete variable domain reads NAGVMQNPRHLVRRRGQEARLRCSPMKGHSHVYWYRQLPEEGLKFMVYLQKENIIDESGMPKERFSAEFPKEGPSILRIQQVVRGDSAAYFCASSPGSLYGYTFGSGTRLTVV.

The chain recombines TRBV7-2 with TRBJ2-1; the D gene is possibly TRBD1 (6 bases). V was trimmed by 5 bases and J by 4 bases, leaving 18 bases between them. Germline CDR1 reads SGHTA; CDR2 reads FQGNSA. CDR3 size: 16 residues. The CDR3 is CASSPWGPGNYNEQFF. The DNA for the CDR3 is TGTGCCAGCAGCCCATGGGGGCCAGGAAATTACAATGAGCAGTTCTTC.

This sequence joins TRBV7-2 and TRBJ2-1; D is uncertain. Looked up from germline, CDR1 is SGHTA and CDR2 is FQGNSA. Trimming stripped 3 bases from V and 3 bases from J, with 12 bases between. The CDR3 spans 15 residues. The CDR3 region is CASSFLMANYNEQFF. The CDR3 nucleotides read TGTGCCAGCAGCTTTCTAATGGCAAACTACAATGAGCAGTTCTTC.

The genes are TRBV5-6 and TRBJ2-7, with TRBD2 matching over 11 bases. Germline lookup yields CDR1 SGHDT and CDR2 YYEEEE. The CDR3 has 14 amino acids. V lost 4 bases to trimming and J lost 7 bases; unmatched junction nucleotides: 7. CDR3 DNA: TGTGCCAGCAGCCTTAGCGGGAGGGCGAGGGAGCAGTACTTC. It encodes CASSLSGRAREQYF.

The J gene is TRBJ1-2, the V gene TRBV7-2; D gene unclear. Trimming removed 1 base at V and 2 bases at J, with 11 bases between. The CDR3 consists of 15 residues. The germline V gene has CDR1 SGHTA and CDR2 FQGNSA. CDR3 nucleotide sequence: TGTGCCAGCAGCTTAGGCCCTACTAAAAACTATGGCTACACCTTC. Translated: CASSLGPTKNYGYTF.